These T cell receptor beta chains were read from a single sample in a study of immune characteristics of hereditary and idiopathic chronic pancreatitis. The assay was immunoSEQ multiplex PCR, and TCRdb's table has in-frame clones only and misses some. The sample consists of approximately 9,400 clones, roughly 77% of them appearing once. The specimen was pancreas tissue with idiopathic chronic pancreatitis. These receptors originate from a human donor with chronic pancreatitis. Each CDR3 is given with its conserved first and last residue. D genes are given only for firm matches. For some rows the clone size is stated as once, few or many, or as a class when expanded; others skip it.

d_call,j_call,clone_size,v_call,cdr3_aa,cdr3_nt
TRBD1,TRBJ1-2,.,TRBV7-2,CASSLDPGGGWGYGYTF,TGTGCCAGCAGCTTAGATCCAGGGGGCGGATGGGGCTATGGCTACACCTTC
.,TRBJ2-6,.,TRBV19,CASSIVTAGANVLTF,TGTGCCAGTAGTATAGTTACAGCTGGGGCCAACGTCCTGACTTTC
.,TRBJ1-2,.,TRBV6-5,CASSHGGAGHYGYTF,TGTGCCAGCAGCCACGGCGGGGCCGGCCACTATGGCTACACCTTC
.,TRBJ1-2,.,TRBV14,CASSQDKPGRVYGYTF,TGTGCCAGCAGCCAAGATAAGCCGGGACGAGTCTATGGCTACACCTTC
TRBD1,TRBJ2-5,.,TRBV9,CASSNRQGGGETQYF,TGTGCCAGCAGCAACAGACAGGGTGGGGGAGAGACCCAGTACTTC
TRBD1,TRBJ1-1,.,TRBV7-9,CASSLDRGATEAFF,TGTGCCAGCAGCTTAGACAGGGGGGCGACTGAAGCTTTCTTT
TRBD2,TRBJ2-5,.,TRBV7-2,CASSLSAGTSGSQETQYF,TGTGCCAGCAGCCTCTCGGCGGGAACTAGCGGGTCCCAAGAGACCCAGTACTTC
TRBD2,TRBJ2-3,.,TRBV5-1,CASSLGTSGFTDTQYF,TGCGCCAGCAGCTTGGGTACTAGCGGCTTCACAGATACGCAGTATTTT
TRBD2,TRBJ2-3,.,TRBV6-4,CASSDSGTSGHGGTQYF,TGTGCCAGCAGTGACTCAGGGACTAGCGGCCATGGTGGTACGCAGTATTTT
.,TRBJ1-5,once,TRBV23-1,CASSQPRKGASNQPQHF,TGCGCCAGCAGTCAACCCCGTAAAGGGGCGAGCAATCAGCCCCAGCATTTT
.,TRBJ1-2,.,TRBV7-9,CASSLDVSYGGYTF,TGTGCCAGCAGCTTAGACGTGAGCTACGGTGGCTACACCTTC
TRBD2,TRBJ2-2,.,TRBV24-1,CATSDAPGLAGGNTGELFF,TGTGCCACCAGTGACGCCCCGGGACTAGCGGGGGGTAACACCGGGGAGCTGTTTTTT
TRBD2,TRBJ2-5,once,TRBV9,CASSDSGGAWETQYF,TGTGCCAGCAGCGATAGCGGGGGGGCCTGGGAGACCCAGTACTTC
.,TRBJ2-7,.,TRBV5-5,CASSFGRGPYEQYF,TGTGCCAGCAGCTTCGGACGGGGCCCCTACGAGCAGTACTTC
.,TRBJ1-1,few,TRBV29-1,CSVEITTEAFF,TGCAGCGTTGAAATCACCACTGAAGCTTTCTTT
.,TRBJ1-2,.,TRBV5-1,CASSLMAVYGYTF,TGCGCCAGCAGCTTGATGGCAGTCTATGGCTACACCTTC
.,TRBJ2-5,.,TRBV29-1,CSVGRGAWETQYF,TGCAGCGTTGGCCGGGGGGCTTGGGAGACCCAGTACTTC
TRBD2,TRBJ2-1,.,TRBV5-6,CASSLGLAGVSTNNEQFF,TGTGCCAGCAGCCTGGGACTAGCGGGAGTCTCAACGAACAATGAGCAGTTCTTC
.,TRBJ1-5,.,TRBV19,CASTSALGQGLNQPQHF,TGTGCCAGTACCTCGGCCCTGGGGCAGGGCCTCAATCAGCCCCAGCATTTT
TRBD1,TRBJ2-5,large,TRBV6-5,CASRPRDSLQETQYF,TGTGCCAGCAGACCCCGGGACAGCCTACAAGAGACCCAGTACTTC
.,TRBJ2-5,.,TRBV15,CATSREQDYRGTQYF,TGTGCCACCAGCAGAGAGCAGGACTATCGGGGGACCCAGTACTTC
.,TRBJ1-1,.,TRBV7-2,CASSLGWNLNTEAFF,TGTGCCAGCAGCTTAGGTTGGAACCTTAACACTGAAGCTTTCTTT
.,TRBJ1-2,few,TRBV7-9,CASSLRDVYGYTF,TGTGCCAGCAGCTTACGCGATGTCTATGGCTACACCTTC
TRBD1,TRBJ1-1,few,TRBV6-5,CASHRGRNTEAFF,TGTGCCAGCCACAGGGGAAGGAACACTGAAGCTTTCTTT
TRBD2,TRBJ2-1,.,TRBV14,CASSQRVGLAGVLHNEQFF,TGTGCCAGCAGCCAAAGAGTGGGGCTAGCGGGGGTTCTTCACAATGAGCAGTTCTTC
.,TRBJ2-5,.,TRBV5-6,CASSLVSLEAGTQYF,TGTGCCAGCAGCTTAGTCAGTCTAGAGGCGGGGACCCAGTACTTC
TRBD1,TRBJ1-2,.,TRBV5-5,CASSPGQGTSSYGYTF,TGTGCCAGCAGCCCCGGACAGGGTACTTCATCTTATGGCTACACCTTC
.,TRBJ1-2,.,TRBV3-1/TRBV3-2,CASSQSRIQGVNYGYTF,TGTGCCAGCAGCCAATCAAGGATTCAGGGAGTGAACTATGGCTACACCTTC
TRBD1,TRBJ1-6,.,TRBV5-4,CARVKGQITSSYNSPLHF,TGTGCCAGGGTGAAGGGACAGATTACGAGTTCCTATAATTCACCCCTCCACTTT
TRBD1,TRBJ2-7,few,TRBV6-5,CASRWTGDSYEQYF,TGTGCCAGCAGATGGACAGGTGACTCCTACGAGCAGTACTTC
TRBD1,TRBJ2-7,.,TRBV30,CAWKGTGYEQYF,TGTGCCTGGAAAGGGACAGGTTACGAGCAGTACTTC
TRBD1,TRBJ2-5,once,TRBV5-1,CASSLGRGLGETQYF,TGCGCCAGCAGCCTGGGCAGGGGGCTTGGGGAGACCCAGTACTTC
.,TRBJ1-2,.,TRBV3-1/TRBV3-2,CASSHRTGYRDGYTF,TGTGCCAGCAGCCACCGAACGGGTTACCGGGATGGCTACACCTTC
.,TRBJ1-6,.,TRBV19,CASSVQVYNSPLHF,TGTGCCAGTAGTGTCCAGGTGTATAATTCACCCCTCCACTTT
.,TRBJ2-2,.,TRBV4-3,CASSQESDFSTGELFF,TGCGCCAGCAGCCAAGAGAGCGACTTCAGTACCGGGGAGCTGTTTTTT
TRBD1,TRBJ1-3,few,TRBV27,CASRGGTGGISGNTIYF,TGTGCCAGCCGGGGCGGGACAGGGGGAATTTCTGGAAACACCATATATTTT
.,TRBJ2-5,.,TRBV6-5,CASSYSGGLQETQYF,TGTGCCAGCAGTTACTCCGGGGGACTCCAAGAGACCCAGTACTTC
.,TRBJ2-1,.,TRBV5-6,CASSLANRVGYNEQFF,TGTGCCAGCAGCTTGGCAAACAGGGTTGGATACAATGAGCAGTTCTTC
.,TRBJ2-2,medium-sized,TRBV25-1,CASGHGGTGELFF,TGTGCCAGCGGACACGGGGGCACCGGGGAGCTGTTTTTT
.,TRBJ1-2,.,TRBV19,CASSIGGYGYGYTF,TGTGCCAGTAGTATTGGGGGATACGGCTATGGCTACACCTTC
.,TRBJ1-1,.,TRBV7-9,CASSPPGTNTEAFF,TGTGCCAGCAGCCCCCCCGGGACGAACACTGAAGCTTTCTTT
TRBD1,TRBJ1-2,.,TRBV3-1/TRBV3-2,CASSFSPQGRYGYTF,TGTGCCAGCAGCTTCTCTCCACAGGGGCGTTATGGCTACACCTTC
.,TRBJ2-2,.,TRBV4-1,CASSQDGFTNTGELFF,TGCGCCAGCAGCCAAGATGGATTCACGAACACCGGGGAGCTGTTTTTT
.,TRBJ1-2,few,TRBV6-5,CATTHSRGVGYTF,TGTGCCACCACGCATTCCCGTGGGGTTGGCTACACCTTC
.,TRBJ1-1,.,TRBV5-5,CASSFDRVNTEAFF,TGTGCCAGCAGCTTTGACCGAGTGAACACTGAAGCTTTCTTT
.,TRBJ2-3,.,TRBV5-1,CASSLGGADTDTQYF,TGCGCCAGCAGCTTGGGAGGGGCAGACACAGATACGCAGTATTTT
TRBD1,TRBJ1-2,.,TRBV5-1,CASSLMGQGASGYTF,TGCGCCAGCAGCCTGATGGGACAGGGGGCGTCTGGCTACACCTTC